One and the same sample provided the 23 T cell receptor beta chains below, sequenced in a study of blood T cells in healthy people across ages. Sample-barcoded 5' priming and a J-beta primer mix drove a second PCR of roughly 6 to 12 cycles. TCRdb fed the 5' RACE reads into MiXCR, producing one record per CDR3 protein. The repertoire has hundreds of thousands of distinct CDR3 sequences, about a fifth of them found once; the top ten carry around a fifth. Sequenced sample: blood. These receptors all stem from a man between 65 and 79 years old in good health.

This clonotype was counted between two and nine times. This chain connects TRBV28 to TRBJ1-4, with TRBD1 as a possible D gene (5 bases). V shed 3 bases and J shed 6 bases, with 17 bases lying between them. This CDR3 contains 16 residues. Germline V gene lookup returns CDR1 MDHEN and CDR2 SYDVKM. The CDR3 DNA reads TGTGCCAGCAGTTTGTCCGGGTCATGGGGCTATGAAAAACTGTTTTTT. Encoded protein: CASSLSGSWGYEKLFF. Together with reference TRBV28 and TRBJ1-4, the CDR3 gives the full variable domain: DVKVTQSSRYLVKRTGEKVFLECVQDMDHENMFWYRQDPGLGLRLIYFSYDVKMKEKGDIPEGYSVSREKKERFSLILESASTNQTSMYLCASSLSGSWGYEKLFFGSGTQLSVL.

V usage is TRBV24-1 and J usage is TRBJ2-5; possible D gene TRBD1, 6 bases. Trimming removed 3 bases at V and 5 bases at J, with 24 bases between. The CDR3 totals 18 residues. Germline loops: CDR1 KGHDR, CDR2 SFDVKD. The CDR3: CATSDVHNPQGTEETQYF. CDR3 nucleotides: TGTGCCACCAGTGATGTACACAACCCCCAGGGGACGGAGGAGACCCAGTACTTC.

This clonotype was observed a handful of times. The V gene is TRBV27, the J gene TRBJ2-1, with D perhaps matching TRBD2 (6 bases). The CDR3 extends over 15 amino acids. Trimming pared 6 bases from V and 3 bases from J, leaving 15 bases between. The germline V gene encodes CDR1 MNHEY and CDR2 SMNVEV (reference sequence). The DNA of the CDR3 is TGTGCCAGCAGAAATCCCGGGACTCGCTACAATGAGCAGTTCTTC. This gives the protein CASRNPGTRYNEQFF.

V gene TRBV12-3 or TRBV12-4 combines with J gene TRBJ2-2, with TRBD1 as a possible D gene (5 bases). Trimming left V 5 bases short and J 3 bases short, with 13 bases between. CDR3 size: 15 residues. The CDR3 DNA is TGTGCCAGCAGTGACAGACGTACCGACACCGGGGAGCTGTTTTTT. It specifies CASSDRRTDTGELFF.

The V call is TRBV29-1, the J call TRBJ1-1, with D unclear. CDR3 length equals 13 residues. Germline V gene sequence: CDR1 SQVTM, CDR2 ANQGSEA. Trimming pared 8 bases from V and 4 bases from J, leaving 17 bases between. Written as DNA, the CDR3 is TGCAGCTATACAAGCTTCCTAGGCACTGAAGCTTTCTTT. The encoded protein is CSYTSFLGTEAFF.

This clonotype was seen more than once but under ten times. Relative to the germline gene, one junction end is altered; a read error may explain this. The CDR3 sequence: CASSEGDLSTGEPFF. CDR3 coding DNA: TGTGCCAGCAGTGAAGGCGACTTATCCACCGGGGAGCCGTTTTTT. The chain recombines TRBV25-1 with TRBJ2-2, with D possibly matching TRBD2 (5 bases). Germline assignment: CDR1 MGHDK and CDR2 SYGVNS. This CDR3 spans 15 amino acids.

The chain joins TRBV29-1 to TRBJ2-3; 9 bases line up with TRBD2. This CDR3 comprises 14 residues. Looked up from germline, CDR1 is SQVTM and CDR2 is ANQGSEA. J lost 5 bases, V lost 5 bases, and 8 bases had no gene match. This chain's CDR3 is CSVSSGSEVDTQYF. The CDR3 DNA sequence: TGCAGCGTTAGTAGCGGGAGTGAGGTAGATACGCAGTATTTT.

The V call is TRBV7-2, the J call TRBJ1-2; D call uncertain. The germline V and J ends were trimmed by 2 bases and 4 bases, with 11 bases remaining between them. The CDR3 runs to 14 residues. Germline V lookup: CDR1 SGHTA, CDR2 FQGNSA. CDR3 sequence: CASSLSLLVYGYTF. The CDR3 DNA sequence: TGTGCCAGCAGCTTATCATTGCTCGTCTATGGCTACACCTTC.

This clonotype was observed a handful of times. V and J are TRBV7-2 and TRBJ2-2, with TRBD2 matching 7 bases. CDR3 size: 14 residues. The ends lost 6 bases at V and 3 bases at J; junction bases unmatched: 4. Per the germline V gene, CDR1 is SGHTA and CDR2 is FQGNSA. Here the CDR3 reads CASRGEGYTGELFF. The CDR3 DNA reads as TGTGCCAGCAGGGGGGAGGGTTACACCGGGGAGCTGTTTTTT.

This clonotype turned up a few times. The gene calls are TRBV28 and TRBJ2-7; a possible D gene is TRBD2 (6 bases). The germline CDR1 and CDR2 sequences are MDHEN and SYDVKM. V was clipped by 6 bases and J by 4 bases, with 16 bases between them. This CDR3 contains 14 residues. CDR3 nucleotide sequence: TGTGCCAGCAGAAACACGGGACTCTCGTACGAGCAGTACTTC. Translated, it gives CASRNTGLSYEQYF.

The chain couples TRBV12-3 or TRBV12-4 to TRBJ1-2; possible D gene TRBD1, 6 bases. CDR3 length: 12 amino acids. V was cut by 4 bases and J by 4 bases, with 7 bases left in between. The CDR3 coding sequence is TGTGCCAGCAGTTACAGGGCCTATGGCTACACCTTC. It translates to CASSYRAYGYTF.

The rearrangement uses TRBV5-1 and TRBJ1-1; D remains unclear. The V end was cut by 4 bases, the J end by 8 bases, with 12 bases between. The CDR3 length is 12 residues. The germline V gene encodes CDR1 SGHRS and CDR2 YFSETQ. CDR3 sequence: CASSPSGLEAFF. In nucleotides, the CDR3 is TGCGCCAGCAGCCCGAGTGGGCTCGAAGCTTTCTTT.

Only a few counts were recorded for this clonotype. The CDR3 loop reads CASSNRGTSSYNEQFF. CDR3 in DNA: TGTGCCAGCAGCAACAGAGGGACTAGCTCCTACAATGAGCAGTTCTTC. The chain employs TRBV7-9 and TRBJ2-1, with 8 bases matching TRBD2. With V trimmed by 5 bases and J by 0 bases, 6 bases remained unmatched. The CDR3 consists of 16 residues. Germline V gene lookup returns CDR1 SEHNR and CDR2 FQNEAQ (reference sequence).

The genes are TRBV5-1 and TRBJ2-5, with D unclear. The CDR3 totals 14 residues. V shed 5 bases and J shed 5 bases, with 16 bases lying between them. CDR1 SGHRS and CDR2 YFSETQ come from the germline V gene. The CDR3 coding sequence is TGCGCCAGCAGGCCAGTATTCGCTGAGGAGACCCAGTACTTC. Translating gives CASRPVFAEETQYF.

The chain couples TRBV4-2 to TRBJ1-1; weak D call: TRBD1 (6 bases). The CDR3 has 14 residues. Germline assignment: CDR1 LGHNA and CDR2 YNFKEQ. V lost 4 bases, J lost 1 base, and 10 bases lay in between. CDR3 sequence reads: CASSRGHPNTEAFF. DNA of the CDR3: TGTGCCAGCAGCCGGGGACATCCGAACACTGAAGCTTTCTTT.

Only a few counts were recorded for this clonotype. The J gene is TRBJ1-2, the V gene TRBV7-2; unclear D gene. V lost 2 bases to trimming and J lost 4 bases, with 11 bases between them. CDR1 SGHTA and CDR2 FQGNSA come from the germline V gene. CDR3 length: 14 amino acids. CDR3 nucleotide sequence: TGTGCCAGCAGCTTAAAGTCAGACCTCTATGGCTACACCTTC. This sequence encodes CASSLKSDLYGYTF.

This clonotype has ten or more counts. The chain is built from TRBV28 and TRBJ2-7; D perhaps matches TRBD1 (6 bases). V was trimmed by 11 bases and J by 2 bases, leaving 13 bases between them. Germline CDR1 reads MDHEN; CDR2 reads SYDVKM. This CDR3 contains 12 residues. CDR3 sequence: CASGRGAYEQYF. CDR3 bases: TGTGCCTCGGGCAGGGGAGCCTACGAGCAGTACTTC.

This clonotype was observed a few times. The chain employs TRBV6-2 or TRBV6-3 and TRBJ1-1; D remains unclear. The germline V gene encodes CDR1 MNHEY and CDR2 SVGEGT. The CDR3 spans 12 residues. V shed 6 bases and J shed 2 bases, with 7 bases lying between them. CDR3 sequence reads: CASSIFNTEAFF. In nucleotides, the CDR3 is TGTGCCAGCAGCATATTCAACACTGAAGCTTTCTTT.

This clonotype was recorded a few times. V usage is TRBV11-2 and J usage is TRBJ2-5; 8 bases match TRBD2. This CDR3 has 18 residues. Germline V gene lookup returns CDR1 SGHAT and CDR2 FQNNGV. Germline trimming cut 1 base from V and 0 bases from J; bases unmatched to any gene: 10. The CDR3 DNA sequence: TGTGCCAGCAGCTTAGGCACTAGCGGAGCCATGTACCAAGAGACCCAGTACTTC. This gives the protein CASSLGTSGAMYQETQYF.

The chain has TRBV5-1 and TRBJ2-3; possibly TRBD2 for D (5 bases). Germline V gene sequence: CDR1 SGHRS, CDR2 YFSETQ. Trimming cost V 0 bases and J 2 bases, with 16 bases left between them. This CDR3 has 17 residues. The CDR3 nucleotides are TGCGCCAGCAGCTTGGCCACGGCGGGCGGCTTCACAGATACGCAGTATTTT. Protein: CASSLATAGGFTDTQYF.

The chain couples TRBV5-1 to TRBJ2-1, with 9 bases lining up with TRBD1. This CDR3 is 15 amino acids long. In germline, CDR1 is SGHRS, CDR2 YFSETQ. With 1 base clipped from V and 5 bases from J, the junction kept 4 bases outside the gene matches. In nucleotides, the CDR3 is TGCGCCAGCAGCTTGATGGGACAGGGAAACAATGAGCAGTTCTTC. This translates into CASSLMGQGNNEQFF.

This chain uses TRBV5-4 with TRBJ2-5; D gene ambiguous. CDR1 and CDR2 (germline): SGHNT, YYREEE (reference sequence). The V end lost 2 bases, the J end lost 5 bases, and 10 bases lay between the germline ends. This CDR3 has 13 amino acids. The CDR3 spells CASSLIVEETQYF. Written as DNA, the CDR3 is TGTGCCAGCAGCTTAATAGTTGAGGAGACCCAGTACTTC.

This clonotype was seen many times. V usage is TRBV5-6 and J usage is TRBJ2-4; D not resolved. Germline CDR1 SGHDT, CDR2 YYEEEE. Trimming took off 0 bases at V and 10 bases at J, with 8 bases between the two ends. This CDR3 has 12 amino acids. The CDR3 DNA reads as TGTGCCAGCAGCTTGGGGGAAGGGATTCAGTACTTC. It encodes CASSLGEGIQYF.